The 27 T cell receptor beta chains reported below all come from one sample, sequenced in a study of molecular identifiers for immune sequencing clone quantification. TCRdb re-called the PCR reads with MiXCR, one entry per CDR3 protein. This sample has 400,000 to 600,000 distinct CDR3 sequences, with about 22% found just once. The specimen was naive CD8+ T cells from blood, with Jurkat cell RNA spiked in. The subset: FACS-sorted CD8+CD4-CCR7+CD45RA+ naive T cells. The receptors come from a human donor in good health. Some libraries in this study had Jurkat cell RNA spiked in.

The rearrangement links TRBV13 to TRBJ2-1; 10 bases agree with TRBD2. The J segment lost 10 bases and the V segment lost 2 bases, leaving 8 bases of the junction unmatched. CDR3 length: 15 residues. Looked up from germline, CDR1 is PRHDT and CDR2 is FYEKMQ (reference sequence). This CDR3 reads CASSLLAGDPREQFF. The CDR3 coding sequence is TGTGCCAGCAGCTTACTAGCGGGAGACCCTCGAGAGCAGTTCTTC.

This clonotype was observed a handful of times. This CDR3 reads CASSLYGGTSYEQYF. CDR3 DNA sequence: TGTGCCAGCAGCTTATACGGGGGGACGTCCTACGAGCAGTACTTC. The J gene is TRBJ2-7, the V gene TRBV11-2; 7 bases line up with TRBD2. Germline CDR1 and CDR2: SGHAT and FQNNGV. After removal of 2 bases from V and 1 base from J, the junction contained 5 bases not matched to a gene. This CDR3 region has 15 residues.

Remarks on this clonotype: A much larger clone differs from this one at a single base, so this may be a read error. The chain links TRBV20-1 to TRBJ2-7, with 9 bases identical to TRBD2. There are 16 residues in the CDR3. The germline V gene has CDR1 DFQATT and CDR2 SNEGSKA (reference sequence). CDR3 nucleotides: TGCAGTGCCTTCGGGTCGGGACTAGCTGACTCCTACGAGCAGCACTTC. Translated: CSAFGSGLADSYEQHF.

This clonotype was seen a handful of times. CDR3 nucleotide sequence: TGTGCCAGCAGCTTATGGCCGGGACTAGCGACGAATGAGCAGTTCTTC. The encoded protein is CASSLWPGLATNEQFF. The gene calls are TRBV7-8 and TRBJ2-1; 10 bases map to TRBD2. This CDR3 region has 16 residues. With 2 bases clipped from V and 7 bases from J, the junction kept 8 bases outside the gene matches. Germline values: CDR1 SGHVS, CDR2 FQNEAQ.

This clonotype has only a few counts. The chain joins TRBV14 to TRBJ1-4, with D perhaps matching TRBD1 (5 bases). The CDR3 extends over 18 amino acids. The germline gives CDR1 SGHDN, CDR2 FVKESK. V was pared by 0 bases and J by 0 bases, with 14 bases between. The CDR3 protein is CASSQDPMRGATNEKLFF. CDR3 nucleotides: TGTGCCAGCAGCCAAGATCCGATGCGAGGGGCAACTAATGAAAAACTGTTTTTT.

The CDR3 loop is CATQSLTLTSNEQFF. The CDR3 DNA reads as TGTGCCACCCAGTCTTTGACCCTGACATCCAATGAGCAGTTCTTC. This chain joins TRBV24-1 and TRBJ2-1; D remains unclear. This CDR3 is built from 15 residues. CDR1 and CDR2 (germline): KGHDR, SFDVKD. The V gene lost 9 bases and the J gene lost 6 bases, with 20 bases spanning the gap.

A word on this clonotype: A junction end diverges from the germline sequence, so it may reflect a read error. This chain connects TRBV20-1 to TRBJ2-5, with D perhaps matching TRBD2 (6 bases). The CDR3 is 14 amino acids. CDR1 DFQATT and CDR2 SNEGSKA come from the germline V gene (reference sequence). The CDR3 here is CGAPSGVYQETQYF. CDR3 nucleotides: TGCGGTGCCCCCTCGGGGGTGTACCAAGAGACCCAGTACTTC.

Ten or more counts support this clonotype. In DNA, the CDR3 is TGCAGTGCTAGAGCCCCGGGCGGGAGGGCCAATAATGAGCAGTTCTTC. This encodes CSARAPGGRANNEQFF. The chain employs TRBV20-1 and TRBJ2-1; the match to TRBD2 covers 9 bases. The CDR3 consists of 16 residues. The ends lost 1 base at V and 7 bases at J; junction bases unmatched: 11. Germline CDR1 and CDR2: DFQATT and SNEGSKA (reference sequence).

The chain couples TRBV5-1 to TRBJ2-3, with TRBD1 as a possible D gene (6 bases). There are 16 residues in the CDR3. CDR1 and CDR2 from the germline V gene are SGHRS and YFSETQ. The V and J ends lost 0 bases and 4 bases respectively, with 15 bases between them. DNA for the CDR3: TGCGCCAGCAGCTTGGTCAGGGGATACCAGTCAGATACGCAGTATTTT. Amino acids: CASSLVRGYQSDTQYF.

This clonotype was seen more than once but under ten times. The chain joins TRBV29-1 to TRBJ2-3; 9 bases map to TRBD2. This CDR3 has 19 amino acids. CDR1 is SQVTM, CDR2 ANQGSEA, per germline. Unmatched junction bases numbered 16, after V lost 3 bases and J lost 0 bases. CDR3 sequence reads: CSVDAVASGGRLSTDTQYF. The CDR3 DNA sequence: TGCAGCGTTGATGCCGTGGCCAGCGGGGGGCGTTTGAGCACAGATACGCAGTATTTT.

There are many counts of this clonotype. This chain uses TRBV19 with TRBJ1-5; the match to TRBD1 covers 8 bases. This CDR3 spans 15 amino acids. With 6 bases clipped from V and 5 bases from J, the junction kept 9 bases outside the gene matches. Germline values: CDR1 LNHDA, CDR2 SQIVND (reference sequence). CDR3 sequence reads: CASSPQGGWYQPQHF. The DNA for the CDR3 is TGTGCCAGTAGCCCACAGGGGGGGTGGTATCAGCCCCAGCATTTT.

The chain links TRBV19 to TRBJ1-3, with unresolved D. CDR1 is LNHDA, CDR2 SQIVND, per germline (reference sequence). V was pared by 3 bases and J by 1 base, with 10 bases between. The CDR3 loop spans 15 amino acids. The CDR3 protein is CASSIFTGSGNTIYF. The CDR3 coding sequence is TGTGCCAGTAGTATTTTTACGGGATCTGGAAACACCATATATTTT.

This clonotype was seen more than once but under ten times. The genes are TRBV7-9 and TRBJ2-5; possibly TRBD1 or TRBD2 for D (6 bases each). CDR1 is SEHNR and CDR2 is FQNEAQ in the germline V gene (reference sequence). This CDR3 has 18 amino acids. Trimming removed 2 bases from V and 0 bases from J, with 19 bases in between. The CDR3 region is CASSLWAVGGLYQETQYF. The CDR3 DNA sequence: TGTGCCAGCAGCTTATGGGCGGTCGGGGGCCTGTACCAAGAGACCCAGTACTTC.

Ten or more counts support this clonotype. The rearrangement links TRBV29-1 to TRBJ1-1; D gene uncertain. The CDR3 length is 12 residues. Germline-derived CDR1 and CDR2 are SQVTM and ANQGSEA. V lost 4 bases, J lost 4 bases, and 10 bases lay in between. CDR3 bases: TGCAGCGTTGGGAGTGGAGTCACTGAAGCTTTCTTT. This encodes CSVGSGVTEAFF.

This clonotype was picked up a small number of times. V and J are TRBV29-1 and TRBJ1-4; D unclear. Looked up from germline, CDR1 is SQVTM and CDR2 is ANQGSEA. V was pared by 0 bases and J by 4 bases, with 6 bases between. The CDR3 is 13 amino acids. This CDR3 reads CSVEDRFNEKLFF. Written as DNA, the CDR3 is TGCAGCGTTGAAGACAGATTTAATGAAAAACTGTTTTTT.

On this clonotype: The conserved closing phenylalanine or tryptophan is absent in this CDR3, likely reflecting a read error. V usage is TRBV29-1 and J usage is TRBJ2-7; 8 bases align to TRBD1. Germline lookup yields CDR1 SQVTM and CDR2 ANQGSEA. V lost 7 bases and J lost 0; bases outside the gene matches: 5. The CDR3 runs 13 residues. The CDR3 DNA sequence: TGCAGCGCTAGGACAGGGAACTCCTACGAGCAGTACCTC. Its protein is CSARTGNSYEQYL.

The chain is built from TRBV3-1 and TRBJ2-1; D uncertain. Per germline, CDR1 LGHDT and CDR2 YNNKEL (reference sequence). There are 13 residues in the CDR3. Trimming left V 0 bases short and J 9 bases short, with 9 bases between. The CDR3 protein is CASSQENRPEQFF. The CDR3 DNA reads TGTGCCAGCAGCCAAGAGAATAGGCCTGAGCAGTTCTTC.

A few counts support this clonotype. V usage is TRBV4-3 and J usage is TRBJ1-2; 7 bases line up with TRBD1. CDR1 and CDR2 from the germline V gene are LGHNA and YSLEER. The CDR3 is 15 amino acids. With V trimmed by 0 bases and J by 2 bases, 3 bases remained unmatched. The chain's CDR3 is CASSQETGMNYGYTF. The DNA of the CDR3 is TGCGCCAGCAGCCAAGAGACAGGGATGAACTATGGCTACACCTTC.

The CDR3 DNA follows: TGTGCCTGGAGTGTCGGGAGCTACTACGAGCAGTACTTC. Its protein product is CAWSVGSYYEQYF. The chain couples TRBV30 to TRBJ2-7; possibly TRBD2 for D (6 bases). The germline V gene encodes CDR1 GTSNPN and CDR2 SVGIG (reference sequence). The CDR3 spans 13 residues. Trimming removed 0 bases from V and 3 bases from J, with 9 bases in between.

This clonotype was found a few times. One end of the junction is discordant with germline, which a read error may explain. The rearrangement uses TRBV12-3 or TRBV12-4 and TRBJ2-1; TRBD2 might be the D (5 bases). The CDR3 is made up of 16 amino acids. CDR3 region: CASSRTRIGENNEQLF. CDR3 DNA sequence: TGTGCCAGCAGCAGGACTCGCATTGGAGAAAACAATGAGCAGCTCTTC.

Concerning this clonotype itself: This may be a read error: a much more frequent sequence differs by one nucleotide. J is TRBJ1-4 and V is TRBV7-9; no reliable D call. The CDR3 has 13 amino acids. Germline V CDR1 and CDR2: SEHNR, FQNEAQ (reference sequence). In nucleotides, the CDR3 is TGTGCCAGCAGCAGTGGTACTAATGAAAAACTGGTTTTT. It is translated as CASSSGTNEKLVF. The whole variable domain, remainder taken from reference TRBV7-9 and TRBJ1-4, is DTGVSQNPRHKITKRGQNVTFRCDPISEHNRLYWYRQTLGQGPEFLTYFQNEAQLEKSRLLSDRFSAERPKGSFSTLEIQRTEQGDSAMYLCASSSGTNEKLVFGSGTQLSVL.

V is TRBV7-9 and J is TRBJ2-2; 7 bases fit TRBD1. This CDR3 comprises 12 residues. The germline gives CDR1 SEHNR, CDR2 FQNEAQ (reference sequence). The trim removed 11 bases at V and 3 bases at J, leaving 3 bases unmatched. In nucleotides, the CDR3 is TGTGCCGGGGGACAGTACACCGGGGAGCTGTTTTTT. Translated: CAGGQYTGELFF.

This clonotype was counted ten times or more. The chain has TRBV7-9 and TRBJ2-3; D assignment may be TRBD1 or TRBD2 (5 bases each). The CDR3 totals 14 residues. The germline V gene has CDR1 SEHNR and CDR2 FQNEAQ (reference sequence). V lost 1 base and J lost 4, with 9 bases in between. The CDR3: CASSLGDRADTQYF. CDR3 in DNA: TGTGCCAGCAGCTTAGGGGACCGAGCAGATACGCAGTATTTT. The full variable domain, in which reference TRBV7-9 and TRBJ2-3 provide the parts outside the CDR3, is DTGVSQNPRHKITKRGQNVTFRCDPISEHNRLYWYRQTLGQGPEFLTYFQNEAQLEKSRLLSDRFSAERPKGSFSTLEIQRTEQGDSAMYLCASSLGDRADTQYFGPGTRLTVL.

The sample holds a few counts of this clonotype. The DNA is left out, because the CDR3 cannot be placed on it with certainty; the CDR3 is given as TCRdb lists it. V and J are TRBV27 and TRBJ2-5; TRBD1, the table's D call, lacks a check against the DNA. The CDR3 has 14 residues if both end residues are counted. CDR1 MNHEY and CDR2 SMNVEV come from the germline V gene (reference sequence). The CDR3 sequence is CASSSSAGGETQYF.

Concerning this clonotype: The junction does not match germline at one end; this may be a read error. The gene calls are TRBV6-5 and TRBJ2-2; 10 bases align to TRBD2. Germline CDR1 reads MNHEY; CDR2 reads SVGAGI. This CDR3 has 16 residues. CDR3 residues: CASSSAGGPNTGELVF. The CDR3 DNA reads as TGTGCCAGTAGTTCAGCGGGGGGGCCCAACACCGGGGAGCTGGTTTTT.

Only one count was recorded for this clonotype. A much larger clonotype is one base distant, so this may be a read error. CDR3 coding DNA: TGCGCCAGCAGCCAAGCGAGGGTGGGTAATCAGCCCCAGCATTTT. Translating it yields CASSQARVGNQPQHF. V gene TRBV4-3 combines with J gene TRBJ1-5; no clear D gene. This CDR3 region has 15 residues. V lost 1 base and J 4 bases, leaving 11 bases between the germline ends. Germline-derived CDR1 and CDR2 are LGHNA and YSLEER.

This clonotype has a handful of counts. V usage is TRBV4-1 and J usage is TRBJ1-4; no clear D gene. From germline, CDR1 is MGHRA and CDR2 YSYEKL. CDR3 length: 16 amino acids. With 1 base removed from V and 6 bases from J, the gap between germline ends came to 15 bases. The CDR3 reads CASSQGLVSGYEKLFF. CDR3 coding DNA: TGCGCCAGCAGCCAAGGTCTCGTTTCGGGCTATGAAAAACTGTTTTTT.